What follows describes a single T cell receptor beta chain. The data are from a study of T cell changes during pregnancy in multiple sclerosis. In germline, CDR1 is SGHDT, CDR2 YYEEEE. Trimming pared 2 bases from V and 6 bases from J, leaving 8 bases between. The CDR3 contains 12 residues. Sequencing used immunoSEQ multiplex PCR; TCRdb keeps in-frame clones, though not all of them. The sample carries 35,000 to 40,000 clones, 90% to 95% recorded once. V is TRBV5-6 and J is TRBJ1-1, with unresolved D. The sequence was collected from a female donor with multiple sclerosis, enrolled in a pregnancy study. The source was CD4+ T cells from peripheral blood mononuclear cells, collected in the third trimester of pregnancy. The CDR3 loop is CASSFRGAEAFF. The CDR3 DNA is TGTGCCAGCAGCTTTCGAGGTGCTGAAGCTTTCTTT.